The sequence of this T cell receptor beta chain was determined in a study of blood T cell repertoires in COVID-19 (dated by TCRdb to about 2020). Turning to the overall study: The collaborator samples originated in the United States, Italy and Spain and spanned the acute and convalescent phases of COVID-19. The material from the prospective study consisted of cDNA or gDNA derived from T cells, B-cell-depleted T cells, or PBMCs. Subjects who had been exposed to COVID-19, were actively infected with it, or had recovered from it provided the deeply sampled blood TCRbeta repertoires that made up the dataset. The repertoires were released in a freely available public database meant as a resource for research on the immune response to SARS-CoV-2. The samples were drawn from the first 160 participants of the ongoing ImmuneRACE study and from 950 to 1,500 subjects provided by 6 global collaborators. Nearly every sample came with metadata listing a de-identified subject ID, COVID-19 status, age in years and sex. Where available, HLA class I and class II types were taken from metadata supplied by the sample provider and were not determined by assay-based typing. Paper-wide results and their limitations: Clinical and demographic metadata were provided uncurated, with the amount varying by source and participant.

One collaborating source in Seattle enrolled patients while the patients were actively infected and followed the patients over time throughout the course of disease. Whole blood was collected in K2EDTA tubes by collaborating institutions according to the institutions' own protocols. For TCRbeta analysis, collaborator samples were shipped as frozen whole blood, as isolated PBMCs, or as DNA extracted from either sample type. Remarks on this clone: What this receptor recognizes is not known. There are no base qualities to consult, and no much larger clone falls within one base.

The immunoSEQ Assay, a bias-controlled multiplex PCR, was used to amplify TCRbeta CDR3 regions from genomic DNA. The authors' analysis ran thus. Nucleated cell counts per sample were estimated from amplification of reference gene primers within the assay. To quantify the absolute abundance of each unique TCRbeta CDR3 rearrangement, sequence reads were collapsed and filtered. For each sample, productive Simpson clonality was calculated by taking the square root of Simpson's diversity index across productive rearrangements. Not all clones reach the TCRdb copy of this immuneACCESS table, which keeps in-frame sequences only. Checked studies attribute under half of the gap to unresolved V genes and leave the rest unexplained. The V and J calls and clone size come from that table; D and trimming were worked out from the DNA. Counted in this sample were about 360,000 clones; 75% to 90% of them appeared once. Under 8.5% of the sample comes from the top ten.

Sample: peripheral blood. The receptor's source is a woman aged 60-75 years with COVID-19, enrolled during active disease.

The CDR3 in this case is CASSAVSGGTSYNEQFF. In nucleotide form, the sequence is TGTGCCAGCAGCGCCGTCAGCGGGGGGACATCCTACAATGAGCAGTTCTTC. Recombination joined TRBV9 with TRBJ2-1; TRBD2 fits 9 bases in the junction. Taken from the germline V gene, the CDR1 and CDR2 loops are SGDLS and YYNGEE. The germline V end is reduced by 3 bases and the J end by 1 base; junction bases left unmatched: 8. The cysteine opens and the phenylalanine closes a CDR3 of 17 amino acids. This entry keeps only the CDR3 DNA: 51 bases, framed from base 1.